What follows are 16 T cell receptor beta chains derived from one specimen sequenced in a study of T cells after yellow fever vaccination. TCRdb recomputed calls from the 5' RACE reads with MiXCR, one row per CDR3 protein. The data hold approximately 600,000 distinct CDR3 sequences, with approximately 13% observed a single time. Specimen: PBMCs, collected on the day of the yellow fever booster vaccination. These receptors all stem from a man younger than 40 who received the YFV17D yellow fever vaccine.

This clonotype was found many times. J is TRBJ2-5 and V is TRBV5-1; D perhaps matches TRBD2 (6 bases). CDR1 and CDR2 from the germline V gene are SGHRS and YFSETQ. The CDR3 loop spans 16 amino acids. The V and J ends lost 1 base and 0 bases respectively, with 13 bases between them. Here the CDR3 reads CASSLSPGLNQETQYF. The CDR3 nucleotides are TGCGCCAGCAGCTTGTCGCCAGGACTAAACCAAGAGACCCAGTACTTC.

Written as DNA, the CDR3 is TGTGCCAGCAGCCAATGGACTAGCGGGAGTTATGTTACGCAGTATTTT. Translation gives CASSQWTSGSYVTQYF. V gene TRBV6-1 combines with J gene TRBJ2-3; 13 nucleotides align to TRBD2. V gave up 6 bases and J gave up 8 bases; unmatched junction bases: 11. Germline V gives CDR1 MNHNS, CDR2 SASEGT. The CDR3 extends over 16 amino acids.

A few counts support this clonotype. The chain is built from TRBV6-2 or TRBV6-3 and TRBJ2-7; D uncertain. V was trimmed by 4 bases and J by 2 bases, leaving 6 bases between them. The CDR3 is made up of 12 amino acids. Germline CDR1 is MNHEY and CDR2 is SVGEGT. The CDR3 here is CASSSYPYEQYF. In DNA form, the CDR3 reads TGTGCCAGCAGTTCCTACCCCTACGAGCAGTACTTC.

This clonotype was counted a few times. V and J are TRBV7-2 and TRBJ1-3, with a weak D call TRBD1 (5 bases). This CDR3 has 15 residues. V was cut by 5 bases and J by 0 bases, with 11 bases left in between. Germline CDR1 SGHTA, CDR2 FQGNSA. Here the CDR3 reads CASSRGPISGNTIYF. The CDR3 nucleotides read TGTGCCAGCAGCAGGGGACCGATCTCTGGAAACACCATATATTTT.

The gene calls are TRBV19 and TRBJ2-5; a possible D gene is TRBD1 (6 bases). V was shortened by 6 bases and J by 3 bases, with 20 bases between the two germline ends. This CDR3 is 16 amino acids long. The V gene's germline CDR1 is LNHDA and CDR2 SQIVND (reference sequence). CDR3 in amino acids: CASSPPGHKSKETQYF. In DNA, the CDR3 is TGTGCCAGTAGCCCACCGGGACACAAATCGAAAGAGACCCAGTACTTC. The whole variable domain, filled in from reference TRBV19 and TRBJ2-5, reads DGGITQSPKYLFRKEGQNVTLSCEQNLNHDAMYWYRQDPGQGLRLIYYSQIVNDFQKGDIAEGYSVSREKKESFPLTVTSAQKNPTAFYLCASSPPGHKSKETQYFGPGTRLLVL.

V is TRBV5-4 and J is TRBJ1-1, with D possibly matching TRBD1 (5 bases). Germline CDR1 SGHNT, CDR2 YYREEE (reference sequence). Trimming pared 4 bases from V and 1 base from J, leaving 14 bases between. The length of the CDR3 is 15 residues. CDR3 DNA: TGTGCCAGCAGCCTACCCCCAGGGACGAACACTGAAGCTTTCTTT. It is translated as CASSLPPGTNTEAFF. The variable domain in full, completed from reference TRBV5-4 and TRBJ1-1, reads ETGVTQSPTHLIKTRGQQVTLRCSSQSGHNTVSWYQQALGQGPQFIFQYYREEENGRGNFPPRFSGLQFPNYSSELNVNALELDDSALYLCASSLPPGTNTEAFFGQGTRLTVV.

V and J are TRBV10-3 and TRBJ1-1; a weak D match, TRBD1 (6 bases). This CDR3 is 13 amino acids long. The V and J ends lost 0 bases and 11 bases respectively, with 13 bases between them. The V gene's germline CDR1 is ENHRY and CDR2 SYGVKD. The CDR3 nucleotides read TGTGCCATCAGTGAGTCGGACAGTTTTGGCGCTTTCTTT. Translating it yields CAISESDSFGAFF.

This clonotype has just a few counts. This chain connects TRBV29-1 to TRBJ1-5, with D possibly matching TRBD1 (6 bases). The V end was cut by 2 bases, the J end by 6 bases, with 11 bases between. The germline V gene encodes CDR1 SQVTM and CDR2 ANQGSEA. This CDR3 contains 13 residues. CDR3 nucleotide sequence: TGCAGCGTTGAAACGGGGGCGGGTCAGCCCCAGCATTTT. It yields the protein CSVETGAGQPQHF.

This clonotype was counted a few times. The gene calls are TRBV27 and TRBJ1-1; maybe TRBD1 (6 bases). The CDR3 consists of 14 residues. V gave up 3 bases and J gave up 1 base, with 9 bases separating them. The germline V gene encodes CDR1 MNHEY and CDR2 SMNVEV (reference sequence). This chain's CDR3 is CASSFGTSNTEAFF. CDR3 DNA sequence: TGTGCCAGCAGTTTTGGGACATCGAACACTGAAGCTTTCTTT.

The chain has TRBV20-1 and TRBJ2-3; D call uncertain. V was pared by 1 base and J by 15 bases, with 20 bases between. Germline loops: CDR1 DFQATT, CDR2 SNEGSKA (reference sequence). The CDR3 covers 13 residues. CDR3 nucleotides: TGCAGTGCTAGAGGGCAGGCCGTCAGCTCAACTTATTTT. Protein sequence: CSARGQAVSSTYF.

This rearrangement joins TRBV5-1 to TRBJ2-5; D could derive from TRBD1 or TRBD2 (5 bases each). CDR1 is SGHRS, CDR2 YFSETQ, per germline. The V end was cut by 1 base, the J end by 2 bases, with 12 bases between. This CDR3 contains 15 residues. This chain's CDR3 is CASSLPGTDQETQYF. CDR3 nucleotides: TGCGCCAGCAGCTTGCCCGGGACGGATCAAGAGACCCAGTACTTC.

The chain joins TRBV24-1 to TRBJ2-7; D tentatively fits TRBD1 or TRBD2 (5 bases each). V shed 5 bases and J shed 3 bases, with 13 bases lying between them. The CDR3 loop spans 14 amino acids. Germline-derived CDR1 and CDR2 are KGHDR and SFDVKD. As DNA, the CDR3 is TGTGCCACCAGTGGCCGGGACGGAGACTACGAGCAGTACTTC. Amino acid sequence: CATSGRDGDYEQYF.

The CDR3 region has the DNA TGCGCCACCTCGATGGTAGTGAGGGCGAACACCGGGGAGCTGTTTTTT. Protein sequence: CATSMVVRANTGELFF. V gene TRBV5-1 combines with J gene TRBJ2-2, with D possibly being TRBD2 (5 bases). Germline CDR1 SGHRS, CDR2 YFSETQ. This CDR3 contains 16 residues. V was cut by 9 bases and J by 0 bases, with 18 bases left in between.

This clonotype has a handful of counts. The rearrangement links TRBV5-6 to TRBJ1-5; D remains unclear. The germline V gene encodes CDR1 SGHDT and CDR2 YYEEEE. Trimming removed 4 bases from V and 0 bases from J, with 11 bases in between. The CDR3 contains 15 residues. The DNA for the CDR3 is TGTGCCAGCAGCATTCAGGAGAATAGCAATCAGCCCCAGCATTTT. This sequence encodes CASSIQENSNQPQHF.

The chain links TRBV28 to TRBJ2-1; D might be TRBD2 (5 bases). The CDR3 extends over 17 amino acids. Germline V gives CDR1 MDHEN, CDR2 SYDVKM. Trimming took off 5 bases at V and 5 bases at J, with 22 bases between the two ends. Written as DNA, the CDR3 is TGTGCCAGCAGTACCGGTGGAGCCAACGGACTTAACAATGAGCAGTTCTTC. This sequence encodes CASSTGGANGLNNEQFF.

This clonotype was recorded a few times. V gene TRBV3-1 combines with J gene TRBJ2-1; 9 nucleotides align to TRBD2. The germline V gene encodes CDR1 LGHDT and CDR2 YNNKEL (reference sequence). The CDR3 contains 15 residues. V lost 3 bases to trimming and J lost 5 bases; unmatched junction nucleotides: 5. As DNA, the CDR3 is TGTGCCAGCAGCCAGCGCCTAGCGGGGAACAATGAGCAGTTCTTC. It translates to CASSQRLAGNNEQFF.